This T cell receptor (beta chain) comes out of a study of cytomegalovirus exposure and HLA in healthy donors (dated by TCRdb to 2017 to 2019). With respect to the entire study: An earlier analysis of some 500 of the donors reported more than 250 Gb of sequence data and about 100 million unique TCR beta sequences from about 180 million T cells. An early release covering more than 500 HLA-typed donors comprised roughly 300 gigabases of sequencing data and around 80 million unique TCR sequences. Of the approximately 400 genotyped donors, roughly 80% fell in the genetic ancestry cluster associated with self-reported Caucasian donors. The study was designed to test whether signatures of past pathogen exposure could be identified by cataloging public T cell receptors. The study used immunosequencing to profile the T cell repertoires of hundreds of subjects and linked those repertoires to cytomegalovirus serostatus. In addition to the first cohort of 666 subjects, a separate validation cohort of about 120 different subjects was used. The study combined high-throughput TCR immunosequencing, statistical association of individual TCRs with disease status, and machine learning to predict cytomegalovirus infection status. A later analysis re-examined previously published TCR beta repertoires from over 500 donors and added high-resolution HLA genotyping to investigate patterns of TCR occurrence. Rather than drawing on any new phenotypic data, the later analysis identified candidate immune exposures from TCR beta sequences and the way those sequences occurred across donors. An earlier analysis of fewer than 700 of the donors applied high-throughput TCR beta sequencing to assess whether each TCR beta V gene segment acted as functional or pseudogenic. Donor age, sex, ethnicity and CMV serostatus were compiled together with the repertoire data. Genome-wide SNP genotypes for about 65% of the 666 donors were used in a later genetic analysis, which treated that subset as a discovery cohort. All discovery cohort repertoires had been generated using a single sequencing platform. HLA typing included class I and class II loci at four-digit resolution. Typing coverage differed by locus: A, B, C, DRB1 and DQB1 were typed in roughly 620-630 donors, DQA1 in about 500, DPA1 in 600 to 610, and DPB1 in roughly 470. Roughly 5 DR-DQ haplotypes were handled as single units for association and clustering, since linkage in the cohort was strong. On average, around 230,000 unique TCR beta nucleotide sequences were sequenced per donor among 350 to 400 genotyped donors of the cohort, with 15% to 20% of those sequences being non-productive.

V drops 4 bases and J drops 10 bases, leaving 17 bases in between. The CDR3 runs 13 amino acids, cysteine and phenylalanine included. Of all the DNA, just the CDR3 is kept, 39 bases in frame from base 1. The CDR1 and CDR2 encoded by the germline V gene are SGHRS and YFSETQ. In total, just over 650 healthy bone marrow donors made up the cohort. All cohort members were sampled while nominally healthy, although unrecorded immune exposures were likely present. The donor was CMV seronegative and belonged to the group of 350 to 400 seronegative cohort members. Each donor provided a peripheral blood sample, and peripheral blood mononuclear cells were used for TCR beta sequencing. The Qiagen DNeasy Blood Extraction Kit was used to extract genomic DNA from the blood cell samples. Study-wide conclusions, independent of this receptor: In a later analysis, the rate of TCR association differed among HLA loci, with DRB1 alleles having the most associated TCRs and HLA-C alleles having the fewest. Correlated functional status among segregating V segments might reflect linkage disequilibrium, but an unknown experimental factor could not be ruled out. A few of the identified cytomegalovirus-associated TCR beta chains were confirmed in vitro to be specific for cytomegalovirus antigens. Most TCR sequences were seen in very few donors, while some public TCRs were found in many individuals. When HLA alleles, especially DR and DQ, strongly co-occurred, attributing TCR associations to individual alleles was difficult. The study gave a list of about 170 TCR beta chains associated with cytomegalovirus. In a later analysis, HLA-associated TCR beta chains showed more clonal expansion and lower generation probabilities than non-associated chains that were equally common. At a false discovery rate of 0.05, a later analysis linked under 20,000 TCR beta sequences to specific HLA alleles. Because counts were too low, approximately 18 rarely observed V segments, including chromosome 9 orphons, were excluded from the earlier analysis of 587 of the donors. V-gene and J-gene trimming of TCR beta chains was associated with a missense DCLRE1C variant in a later genetic analysis, and the association was replicated in an independent cohort. Several of the top co-occurrence clusters appeared to be linked to parvovirus B19, influenza, CMV and Epstein-Barr virus, according to a later analysis. In an earlier analysis of some 550 of the donors, most TCR beta V segments were observed in productive rearrangements about 90% or about 30% of the time, broadly matching IMGT annotations. A cluster of highly shared sequence variants was judged likely to represent a technical artifact of the sequencing pipeline. CMV serostatus was the only immune exposure information available for the cohort. Because some donors lacked HLA typing at each locus, the association tests relied only on the typed subset. It was suggested by the authors that the approach could potentially be generalized to other disease states and immunological phenotypes. According to a later analysis, most CMV-associated TCR beta chains appeared to be HLA-restricted, and the HLA associations seemed to be driven largely by CMV exposure. Some IMGT-functional V segments, including TRBV6-2 and TRBV6-3, could not be told apart with the 87-base-pair reads, so those segments were excluded. Only TCR beta chains were sequenced in this cohort, and the absence of alpha or paired-chain data limited detectable features. The classifier was reported to diagnose cytomegalovirus status with high specificity and sensitivity in both the original and validation cohorts. The presence/absence analyses assumed that sequencing depth was roughly uniform across donors, and that assumption may not be true. A further reported finding was that TCR beta sequences accurately predicted the HLA-A and HLA-B alleles for most subjects in the first cohort. A later genetic analysis reported fewer N-insertions in productive TCRs among donors in an Asian-associated ancestry cluster than the roughly 650-donor mean.

In the case of this clone: Its binding antigen is unknown.

Receptor amplification or capture employed the immunoSEQ multiplex PCR assay. The multiplex PCR relied on a mix of 60 forward primers for TCR Vbeta segments and 13 reverse primers for TCR Jbeta segments. A multiplex PCR assay on genomic DNA amplified the CDR3 region of rearranged TCR beta genes. Amplified TCR beta libraries were sequenced as 87-base-pair reads on the Illumina HiSeq System. Per the original workflow: Across the roughly 670 repertoires, a later analysis counted some 80 million unique TCR beta chains, some 11 million of which were shared by at least two donors. A nearest-neighbor algorithm error-corrected the raw reads and collapsed the reads into unique sequences, merging closely related sequences to remove PCR and sequencing errors. V, D and J gene segments were assigned by aligning CDR3 sequences to IMGT reference sequences. For a sequence to be retained, a match of at least six nucleotides was required to both a V gene segment and a J gene segment. A rearrangement was called productive if the CDR3 had no stop codons and remained in frame with V and J, and every other rearrangement was called non-productive. Following IMGT convention, CDR3 was defined as the stretch from the second conserved V-encoded cysteine to the conserved J-encoded phenylalanine. Sequences without an unambiguous match to a single V gene segment were excluded from the earlier analysis of approximately 560 of the donors. An earlier analysis of fewer than 750 of the donors classified V segments as functional when productive rearrangements were above 56.7% and as segregating when the standard deviation between donors was above 5%. A statistical classification framework was built for diagnosing cytomegalovirus status from the catalog of TCR beta chain sequences. V and J gene assignment, in a later analysis, came from comparing TCR nucleotide sequences with IMGT/GENE-DB human TR gene sequences. The TCRdist pipeline was used in a later analysis to assign CDR3 sequences and most-parsimonious VDJ recombination scenarios. In a later analysis, every TCR beta chain was defined by the combination of its CDR3 amino acid sequence and its V-gene family, and reads without a unique V-gene family were dropped. In a later analysis, fewer than 650 highly shared, low-generation-probability nucleotide sequences were removed to address suspected cross-contamination and a sequencing artifact. In a later analysis, a clonal expansion index was calculated for each public chain from normalized within-repertoire ranks of inferred template counts. In a later analysis, generation probabilities were computed using a VDJ recombination model fitted to out-of-frame rearrangements, and the results were checked against IGoR. Hypergeometric tests were used in a later analysis to score TCR-TCR, TCR-HLA and TCR-CMV co-occurrence, with a repertoire-size bias correction applied to the TCR pairs. To estimate false discovery rates, a later analysis permuted the HLA or CMV assignments 20 times. A later analysis grouped co-occurring TCRs with DBSCAN, adding TCRdist sequence similarity when clustering within HLA-allele-positive subsets. Co-occurrence clustering excluded repertoires with fewer than 30,000 or more than 120,000 public chains, plus five with anomalous nucleotide sharing. The immuneACCESS repertoire file appears here via TCRdb, limited to in-frame rearrangements. These files lack a portion of the clones; in checked studies, under half of the deficit traces to unresolved V genes, and the cause of the others is not known. The V and J calls and the clone size are those of that table, but D and trimming were determined from the DNA. This sample's table lists some 120,000 clones. Roughly 2.5% of the sample goes to the ten largest clones.

Material for sequencing was PBMCs. This TCR derives from a man aged 25-45 years in good health and CMV-seronegative. The sequence is built from TRBV5-1 and TRBJ1-1, with TRBD1 as a weak D call on 5 bases. The DNA sequence reads TGCGCCAGCAGCCAGTCTTTAGGAGGGGTAGCTTTCTTT. Translated, it reads CASSQSLGGVAFF.